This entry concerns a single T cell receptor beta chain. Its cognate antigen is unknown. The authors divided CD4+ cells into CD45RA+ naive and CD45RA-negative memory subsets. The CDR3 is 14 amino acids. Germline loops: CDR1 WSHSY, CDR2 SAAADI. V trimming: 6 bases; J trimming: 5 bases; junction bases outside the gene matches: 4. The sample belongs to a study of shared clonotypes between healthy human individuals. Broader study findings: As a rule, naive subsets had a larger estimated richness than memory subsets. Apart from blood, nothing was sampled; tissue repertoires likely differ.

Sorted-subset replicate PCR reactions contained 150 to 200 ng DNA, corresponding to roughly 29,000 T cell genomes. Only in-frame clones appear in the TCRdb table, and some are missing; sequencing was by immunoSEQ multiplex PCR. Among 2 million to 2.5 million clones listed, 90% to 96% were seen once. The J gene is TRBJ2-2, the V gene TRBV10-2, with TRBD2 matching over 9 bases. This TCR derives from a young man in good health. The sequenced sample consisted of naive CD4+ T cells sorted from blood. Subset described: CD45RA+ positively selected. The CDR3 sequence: CASRGLALTGELFF. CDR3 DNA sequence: TGCGCCAGCAGGGGACTAGCACTAACCGGGGAGCTGTTTTTT.